These 14 T cell receptor beta chains came from one sample sequenced in a study of regulatory T cells in long-lasting Graves disease. As for time point: newly diagnosed GD, antithyroid drugs for less than 3 months. After RNA was extracted from PBMCs, the TCR library was made from it. Building of the TCR beta libraries involved iRepertoire HTBI primers and Arm-PCR of CDR3 regions. From the multiplex PCR reads, TCRdb called clonotypes with MiXCR, one entry per CDR3 protein. Among a few hundred thousand distinct CDR3 sequences listed, around 19% were seen once. This sample also belongs to another study, concerning T cells in Graves' hyperthyroidism and ophthalmopathy.

The sequencing here drew on peripheral blood mononuclear cells (PBMCs), taken at new diagnosis, from a patient treated with antithyroid drugs. The receptors shown here come from a woman younger than 45 with Graves disease.

The rearrangement joins TRBV4-1 to TRBJ2-5; D uncertain. This CDR3 has 16 amino acids. The germline V gene encodes CDR1 MGHRA and CDR2 YSYEKL. Trimming took 6 bases from V and 5 from J, leaving 22 bases between them. CDR3 sequence reads: CASSMPWSGRSETQYF. The DNA for the CDR3 is TGCGCCAGCAGTATGCCGTGGTCCGGGCGGAGCGAGACCCAGTACTTC.

This clonotype was seen ten or more times. V gene TRBV4-2 combines with J gene TRBJ2-1; 15 positions agree with TRBD2. Germline lookup yields CDR1 LGHNA and CDR2 YNFKEQ. This CDR3 has 18 residues. Trimming at V came to 0 bases and at J to 8 bases, leaving 8 bases not matched to a gene. The DNA for the CDR3 is TGTGCCAGCAGCCAAGACCAGGGACTAGCGGGGGGTGGAGATGAGCAGTTCTTC. It codes for CASSQDQGLAGGGDEQFF.

This clonotype was seen many times. The chain couples TRBV20-1 to TRBJ1-2, with 8 bases lining up with TRBD1. V was pared by 3 bases and J by 4 bases, with 4 bases of the junction left unmatched. The CDR3 contains 13 residues. Germline assignment: CDR1 DFQATT and CDR2 SNEGSKA (reference sequence). The CDR3, as DNA: TGCAGTGCTAGCTCGGACAGGGTCTATGGCTACACCTTC. Encoded protein: CSASSDRVYGYTF.

This clonotype was picked up many times. The chain recombines TRBV20-1 with TRBJ2-5; 9 bases map to TRBD2. The CDR3 spans 16 residues. Trimming cost V 0 bases and J 5 bases; bases outside gene matches: 10. From germline, CDR1 is DFQATT and CDR2 SNEGSKA (reference sequence). The CDR3 here is CSARDWVAGAQETQYF. CDR3 nucleotides: TGCAGTGCTAGAGATTGGGTAGCGGGAGCCCAGGAGACCCAGTACTTC.

This clonotype was counted at least ten times. The rearrangement links TRBV2 to TRBJ2-1; TRBD2 agrees at 9 bases. The CDR3 contains 18 residues. V gave up 3 bases and J gave up 7 bases; unmatched junction bases: 16. The germline CDR1 and CDR2 sequences are SNHLY and FYNNEI. The CDR3: CASSELFFGTSPPNEQFF. The CDR3 region has the DNA TGTGCCAGCAGTGAGCTATTTTTTGGGACTAGCCCGCCTAATGAGCAGTTCTTC.

This clonotype has just a few counts. The chain couples TRBV7-6 to TRBJ2-1; TRBD1 matches at 7 bases. The CDR3 contains 14 residues. Germline CDR1 is SGHVS and CDR2 is FNYEAQ. V was pared by 4 bases and J by 10 bases, with 10 bases of the junction left unmatched. The CDR3 coding sequence is TGTGCCAGCAGCTACAGAATACAGGGGATAGAGCAGTTCTTC. Protein sequence: CASSYRIQGIEQFF.

The sample holds many counts of this clonotype. The CDR3 region is CASSPGQGAYGYTF. DNA of the CDR3: TGTGCCAGCAGCCCGGGACAGGGGGCATATGGCTACACCTTC. The chain carries TRBV2 and TRBJ1-2, with TRBD1 matching over 12 bases. Looked up from germline, CDR1 is SNHLY and CDR2 is FYNNEI. With V trimmed by 6 bases and J by 5 bases, 4 bases remained unmatched. This CDR3 spans 14 amino acids.

This clonotype was seen ten or more times. The chain is built from TRBV11-2 and TRBJ1-1; perhaps TRBD1 as D (5 bases). The CDR3 spans 13 residues. Trimming stripped 6 bases from V and 5 bases from J, with 13 bases between. The germline CDR1 and CDR2 sequences are SGHAT and FQNNGV. Written as DNA, the CDR3 is TGTGCCAGCAGAAGGATCGGGGGAACTGAAGCTTTCTTT. Protein: CASRRIGGTEAFF.

This clonotype was found many times. This chain connects TRBV11-2 to TRBJ2-5; perhaps TRBD2 as D (5 bases). V lost 5 bases, J lost 5 bases, and 21 bases lay in between. This CDR3 is 16 amino acids long. The germline gives CDR1 SGHAT, CDR2 FQNNGV. CDR3 bases: TGTGCCAGCAGCCCGATCCGGGCCGGAGGTATGGAGACCCAGTACTTC. This gives the protein CASSPIRAGGMETQYF. The whole variable domain, filled in from reference TRBV11-2 and TRBJ2-5, reads EAGVAQSPRYKIIEKRQSVAFWCNPISGHATLYWYQQILGQGPKLLIQFQNNGVVDDSQLPKDRFSAERLKGVDSTLKIQPAKLEDSAVYLCASSPIRAGGMETQYFGPGTRLLVL.

This clonotype was detected ten times or more. The V and J genes are TRBV7-9 and TRBJ1-2; TRBD1 matches 9 bases. J was trimmed by 6 bases and V by 3 bases; bases with no gene match: 5. The CDR3 consists of 14 residues. Germline V lookup: CDR1 SEHNR, CDR2 FQNEAQ (reference sequence). The CDR3 DNA is TGTGCCAGCAGCTTCTCCGGGACAGGGAATGGCTACACCTTC. It specifies CASSFSGTGNGYTF.

This clonotype was seen only once. In DNA, the CDR3 is TGCGCCAGCAGCTTGGACAGGGTCTTGTTAAATACGCAGTATTTT. Its translation: CASSLDRVLLNTQYF. The chain uses TRBV5-1 and TRBJ2-3; D is possibly TRBD1 (6 bases). The germline CDR1 and CDR2 sequences are SGHRS and YFSETQ. Trimming stripped 0 bases from V and 7 bases from J, with 15 bases between. The CDR3 totals 15 residues.

This clonotype was observed at least ten times. This chain joins TRBV12-3 or TRBV12-4 and TRBJ2-1; no definite D call. Trimming removed 6 bases at V and 8 bases at J, with 8 bases between. The CDR3 contains 11 residues. CDR3 amino acids: CASRLSHEQFF. The CDR3 DNA is TGTGCCAGCAGGCTTTCCCATGAGCAGTTCTTC.

This clonotype occurred many times. The V and J genes are TRBV4-1 and TRBJ1-1; tentative D call: TRBD1 (5 bases). Trimming pared 7 bases from V and 6 bases from J, leaving 18 bases between. Germline V gene data show CDR1 as MGHRA and CDR2 as YSYEKL. This CDR3 has 14 amino acids. CDR3 bases: TGCGCCAGCACCTCCCAGAGGACACTCTCTGAAGCTTTCTTT. Translated, it gives CASTSQRTLSEAFF.

This clonotype was counted many times. The V and J genes are TRBV5-1 and TRBJ2-5; D is uncertain. The germline V and J ends were trimmed by 7 bases and 2 bases, with 12 bases remaining between them. CDR1 and CDR2 (germline): SGHRS, YFSETQ. This CDR3 has 13 residues. CDR3 region: CASAPDSQETQYF. The CDR3 nucleotides are TGCGCCAGCGCCCCAGACTCACAAGAGACCCAGTACTTC.